The 24 T cell receptor beta chains listed next were all sequenced from one sample in a study of OX40 agonist ivuxolimab in advanced cancers. Libraries were prepared by immunoSEQ multiplex PCR; TCRdb keeps only in-frame clonotypes and omits some of them. Here the sample spans around 30,000 clones, around 76% being singletons. The sequencing here drew on CD4+ or CD8+ T cells sorted from blood, taken in a trial of the OX40 agonist ivuxolimab. The receptors were gathered from an adult with an advanced solid tumor such as melanoma, head and neck, liver or kidney cancer.

The J gene is TRBJ1-1, the V gene TRBV5-1; D uncertain. Trimming shortened V by 4 bases and J by 2 bases, and 12 bases separated the two germline ends. This CDR3 is 14 amino acids long. The germline gives CDR1 SGHRS, CDR2 YFSETQ. CDR3 in amino acids: CASSEGMGNTEAFF. The CDR3 nucleotides read TGCGCCAGCAGCGAAGGGATGGGAAACACTGAAGCTTTCTTT.

This chain's CDR3 is CASSYSQGNQPQHF. The CDR3 DNA reads as TGTGCCAGCAGTTACTCGCAGGGCAATCAGCCCCAGCATTTT. This rearrangement joins TRBV6-6 to TRBJ1-5, with D unclear. The CDR3 is 14 amino acids. The germline gives CDR1 MNHNY, CDR2 SVGAGI (reference sequence). V dropped 0 bases and J dropped 2 bases, with 5 bases sitting between them.

The rearrangement uses TRBV18 and TRBJ1-4; D unresolved. In germline, CDR1 is KGHSH, CDR2 LQKENI. This CDR3 is built from 14 residues. With 4 bases removed from V and 5 bases from J, the gap between germline ends came to 11 bases. The DNA for the CDR3 is TGTGCCAGCTCACGGCAGAGTGAAAATGAAAAACTGTTTTTT. Its translation: CASSRQSENEKLFF.

The chain carries TRBV4-3 and TRBJ2-2; perhaps TRBD1 as D (6 bases). Trimming took off 1 base at V and 5 bases at J, with 14 bases between the two ends. The CDR3 covers 16 residues. Germline V gene data show CDR1 as LGHNA and CDR2 as YSLEER. CDR3 residues: CASSQGQGIMTGELFF. CDR3 sequence (DNA): TGCGCCAGCAGCCAAGGCCAGGGGATTATGACCGGGGAGCTGTTTTTT.

The rearrangement uses TRBV10-3 and TRBJ1-3, with TRBD1 identical over 7 bases. CDR1 is ENHRY, CDR2 SYGVKD, per germline. This CDR3 region has 14 residues. Losses at the gene ends were 11 bases for V and 3 bases for J; bases not matched to a gene: 10. The CDR3 loop is CAARGTGDGNTIYF. Written as DNA, the CDR3 is TGTGCCGCCAGGGGGACGGGGGATGGAAACACCATATATTTT.

The chain joins TRBV7-6 to TRBJ2-2, with 10 bases lining up with TRBD1. Per germline, CDR1 SGHVS and CDR2 FNYEAQ. V dropped 1 base and J dropped 6; count of bases not matched to a gene: 8. CDR3 length: 17 amino acids. The CDR3 region has the DNA TGTGCCAGCAGCTTAGAGCCCGGGACAGGGGACCCCGGGGAGCTGTTTTTT. It encodes CASSLEPGTGDPGELFF.

The chain recombines TRBV19 with TRBJ1-4, with D hard to call. This CDR3 comprises 14 residues. Trimming removed 5 bases at V and 5 bases at J, with 12 bases between. CDR1 and CDR2 from the germline V gene are LNHDA and SQIVND (reference sequence). The CDR3 region has the DNA TGTGCCAGTAGTGTATCCCTCACCAATGAAAAACTGTTTTTT. As protein: CASSVSLTNEKLFF.

This clone was observed a few times. V is TRBV11-3 and J is TRBJ2-7; 10 nucleotides line up with TRBD2. CDR1 and CDR2 (germline): SGHNT, YENEEA. This CDR3 has 18 amino acids. V gave up 3 bases and J gave up 2 bases; unmatched junction bases: 13. The CDR3 coding sequence is TGTGCCAGCAGCTTTCGAGATCCAGCGGGAGGGCCTACCTACGAGCAGTACTTC. Its translation: CASSFRDPAGGPTYEQYF.

V and J are TRBV7-2 and TRBJ1-3; D is ambiguous. Germline V lookup: CDR1 SGHTA, CDR2 FQGNSA. Trimming removed 5 bases from V and 1 base from J, with 6 bases in between. This CDR3 contains 13 residues. The CDR3 bases are TGTGCCAGCAGCCGTTCTTCTGGAAACACCATATATTTT. Encoded protein: CASSRSSGNTIYF.

J is TRBJ2-5 and V is TRBV2; no clear D. Germline CDR1 reads SNHLY; CDR2 reads FYNNEI. V was pared by 2 bases and J by 5 bases, with 15 bases between. CDR3 length equals 15 residues. CDR3 sequence reads: CASSEQLSPGETQYF. The CDR3 DNA is TGTGCCAGCAGTGAACAGCTATCCCCCGGGGAGACCCAGTACTTC. The whole variable domain, remainder taken from reference TRBV2 and TRBJ2-5, is EPEVTQTPSHQVTQMGQEVILRCVPISNHLYFYWYRQILGQKVEFLVSFYNNEISEKSEIFDDQFSVERPDGSNFTLKIRSTKLEDSAMYFCASSEQLSPGETQYFGPGTRLLVL.

Judged by abundance, this clone is medium-sized. V is TRBV30 and J is TRBJ1-1; possible D gene TRBD1, 5 bases. V was trimmed by 1 base and J by 6 bases, leaving 12 bases between them. This CDR3 comprises 13 residues. Germline values: CDR1 GTSNPN, CDR2 SVGIG (reference sequence). CDR3 sequence reads: CAWSADRGAEAFF. Written as DNA, the CDR3 is TGTGCCTGGAGTGCCGACAGAGGAGCTGAAGCTTTCTTT.

This rearrangement joins TRBV6-6 to TRBJ2-5, with TRBD2 as a possible D gene (7 bases). This CDR3 region has 14 residues. Germline V gene sequence: CDR1 MNHNY, CDR2 SVGAGI (reference sequence). Trimming took off 6 bases at V and 1 base at J, with 12 bases between the two ends. CDR3 amino acids: CASRGGGGQETQYF. Here the CDR3 DNA reads TGTGCCAGCAGAGGAGGGGGGGGCCAAGAGACCCAGTACTTC.

The chain combines TRBV27 with TRBJ2-1, with 8 nucleotides matching TRBD2. The junction had 21 bases not matched to a gene; V was cut back by 0 bases and J by 5 bases. Germline CDR1 is MNHEY and CDR2 is SMNVEV (reference sequence). The CDR3 consists of 21 residues. The CDR3 spells CASSLSSSSGGLFRIDNEQFF. In DNA, the CDR3 is TGTGCCAGCAGTTTATCGAGTTCCTCGGGGGGGCTTTTCAGAATCGACAATGAGCAGTTCTTC.

The table lists this clone with a count of one. This sequence joins TRBV6-5 and TRBJ2-7, with D hard to call. In germline, CDR1 is MNHEY, CDR2 SVGAGI. The CDR3 contains 15 residues. V gave up 0 bases and J gave up 0 bases, with 9 bases separating them. The CDR3 spells CASSYSVGNSYEQYF. CDR3 bases: TGTGCCAGCAGTTACTCGGTGGGGAACTCCTACGAGCAGTACTTC.

This clone was seen only once. This chain links TRBV11-3 with TRBJ1-1; D is uncertain. CDR1 is SGHNT and CDR2 is YENEEA in the germline V gene. V lost 0 bases and J 1 base, leaving 3 bases between the germline ends. CDR3 length: 13 residues. CDR3 region: CASSLDQNTEAFF. In nucleotides, the CDR3 is TGTGCCAGCAGCTTAGATCAGAACACTGAAGCTTTCTTT.

The chain uses TRBV9 and TRBJ2-5, with TRBD1 as a possible D gene (5 bases). Germline CDR1 SGDLS, CDR2 YYNGEE. The CDR3 covers 16 residues. With 4 bases removed from V and 1 base from J, the gap between germline ends came to 17 bases. The CDR3 here is CASSFGQIGFQETQYF. The CDR3 bases are TGTGCCAGCAGCTTCGGACAAATTGGGTTCCAAGAGACCCAGTACTTC.

Relative to its sample, this clone is medium-sized (0.01 to 0.1%). The J gene is TRBJ1-6, the V gene TRBV19, with D maybe TRBD1 (5 bases). There are 15 residues in the CDR3. V lost 4 bases and J 7 bases, leaving 14 bases between the germline ends. Germline CDR1 LNHDA, CDR2 SQIVND (reference sequence). The CDR3 DNA sequence: TGTGCCAGTAGTACCCAGGGAGTAGGGAATTCACCCCTCCACTTT. This sequence encodes CASSTQGVGNSPLHF.

The J gene is TRBJ2-2, the V gene TRBV9; 7 nucleotides line up with TRBD1. The CDR3 is 16 residues long. Trimming cost V 0 bases and J 4 bases; bases outside gene matches: 6. Germline V gives CDR1 SGDLS, CDR2 YYNGEE. DNA of the CDR3: TGTGCCAGCAGCGTAGGTAGGGGGCTTAGCACCGGGGAGCTGTTTTTT. Translation: CASSVGRGLSTGELFF.

J is TRBJ1-3 and V is TRBV5-6; 8 bases are shared with TRBD1. Trimming at V came to 2 bases and at J to 7 bases, leaving 5 bases not matched to a gene. Germline-derived CDR1 and CDR2 are SGHDT and YYEEEE. The CDR3 length is 14 residues. The CDR3 is CASSFDRGGNTIYF. CDR3 sequence (DNA): TGTGCCAGCAGCTTCGACAGGGGAGGGAACACCATATATTTT.

This chain uses TRBV30 with TRBJ2-1, with D unresolved. The V gene's germline CDR1 is GTSNPN and CDR2 SVGIG (reference sequence). V lost 4 bases, J lost 4 bases, and 20 bases lay in between. The CDR3 is 16 residues long. This chain's CDR3 is CAWKPSPLPPYNEQFF. The DNA for the CDR3 is TGTGCCTGGAAGCCCAGCCCGCTACCTCCTTACAATGAGCAGTTCTTC.

The chain joins TRBV19 to TRBJ1-1; 7 nucleotides line up with TRBD1. The J segment lost 1 base and the V segment lost 5 bases, leaving 7 bases of the junction unmatched. Per the germline V gene, CDR1 is LNHDA and CDR2 is SQIVND (reference sequence). The CDR3 sequence is 15 residues long. CDR3 in amino acids: CASSPYRGGNTEAFF. The CDR3 DNA reads TGTGCCAGTAGTCCTTACAGGGGAGGGAACACTGAAGCTTTCTTT.

The V call is TRBV18, the J call TRBJ1-4; perhaps TRBD1 as D (5 bases). V shed 6 bases and J shed 0 bases, with 20 bases lying between them. In germline, CDR1 is KGHSH, CDR2 LQKENI. The CDR3 is made up of 18 amino acids. Here the CDR3 reads CASSWIGTEASTNEKLFF. Here the CDR3 DNA reads TGTGCCAGCTCGTGGATTGGGACGGAGGCTTCAACTAATGAAAAACTGTTTTTT.

This clone has only one observation. This chain's CDR3 is CASSSRTGDYTEAFF. CDR3 in DNA: TGTGCCAGCAGCAGCCGCACAGGGGACTACACTGAAGCTTTCTTT. This chain uses TRBV5-5 with TRBJ1-1; 7 bases line up with TRBD1. The V and J ends lost 4 bases and 3 bases, in that order; junction bases with no gene match: 9. Germline-derived CDR1 and CDR2 are SGHKS and YYEKEE (reference sequence). The CDR3 is 15 residues long.

The chain has TRBV28 and TRBJ1-3; D gene uncertain. Germline V CDR1 and CDR2: MDHEN, SYDVKM. Between the trimmed V and J ends, which lost 4 bases and 9 bases, there was a span of 22 bases. This CDR3 contains 16 residues. CDR3 sequence reads: CASSSAILSSVRTIYF. The CDR3 bases are TGTGCCAGCAGTTCGGCCATCCTATCTAGCGTCCGCACCATATATTTT.